Described below is a single TCR beta chain sequence and its context. Its antigen specificity is not known. No much larger clone is present one base from it, and per-base qualities are unavailable. The sample is drawn from a study of naive and memory T cell subsets (TCRdb year 2017). About the full investigation: The study applied an open-source, UMI-based TCR alpha and beta sequencing pipeline to sorted naive and memory peripheral blood T cell subsets. RNA was DNase-treated and reverse transcribed with TCR constant-region primers, mostly using SuperScript III. IgG serology results and the functional CMV T cell responses were in complete agreement. The paper as a whole reports these results and caveats: A power law was followed by TCR abundance, with an exponent that differed between naive and memory subsets but was consistent across the three individuals. In both CD4 and CD8 cells, the Gini index increased while Shannon and inverse Simpson diversity decreased from naive through CM, EM and EMRA. Once error correction was done, more than 95% of naive TCR sequences showed up just once, which made the naive abundance distributions much steeper than those of the memory subsets. No ground truth was available to validate the repertoire findings for the naive and memory subsets. RNA-based TCR counts may be influenced by expression changes linked to T cell activation and differentiation. Each clonotype was defined as a single alpha or beta chain sequence rather than as a paired alpha/beta receptor.

From the second PCR step on, the TCR alpha and beta chain libraries were amplified in separate reactions. The CMV status of each donor was determined by measuring IFNgamma production from CD4+ T cells after fresh PBMCs had been stimulated overnight with CMV viral lysate. Miltenyi beads were used first to positively select CD4 T cells, and CD8 T cells were then positively selected from the CD4-negative fraction. Cells were stained for CD3, CD4, CD8, CD45RA, CD27 and a live/dead dye and were sorted on a BD Aria II into four subsets based on CD45RA and CD27. A few healthy volunteers provided blood, and the blood of each volunteer was split into CD4 and CD8 T cells and then into four differentiation subsets. Around 120 ml of peripheral blood was collected from each donor, and PBMC were isolated from the blood using Ficoll-Paque PLUS density-gradient centrifugation. Sorted cells were lysed in RLT buffer, and RNA was extracted with a Qiagen RNeasy kit and stored at -80°C.

The library was prepared using UMI-ligation and nested PCR. To cover both TRBC1 and TRBC2, the beta constant-region primer consisted of an equimolar mix of two oligonucleotides. T4 RNA ligase 1 ligated a single-stranded oligonucleotide carrying the SP2 primer and a 12-nucleotide UMI to the cDNA 3' end. The ligated cDNA went through four rounds of PCR with nested alpha and beta constant-region primers together with the SP2 primer. Incubation of the ligation reaction was carried out at 16 degrees C for roughly 20-25 hours. PCR2 was usually performed as a SYBR Green qPCR and halted at a preset threshold so that over-amplification would not occur. Apart from the first purification, every purification step used Agencourt AMPure XP magnetic beads. Library amounts were measured by Qubit and library quality was assessed on a TapeStation, where the main peak was expected at around 650 bp. The pooled libraries were sequenced on an Illumina MiSeq using v2 2x251 paired-end kits, which usually yielded roughly 0.85-2.2 million reads per sample. Libraries were pooled at approximately 3.7 nM per sample, and 5-7% PhiX was added to improve cluster recognition. The source study handled its data this way. FASTQ reads processed by Demultiplexor were assigned V and J genes by Decombinator through tag matching that tolerated a single base-pair mismatch. By using UMIs, Collapsinator corrected both sequencing errors and the frequency errors caused by PCR heterogeneity. TCRs were translated and CDR3s were extracted from the conserved cysteine to the FGXG phenylalanine by CDR3Translator, with non-productive sequences being flagged. Gini, Shannon entropy and inverse Simpson indices were computed after subsampling the repertoires to the same number of UMI-defined TCRs. Within the linear range, a power law was fitted to clonotype abundance distributions using maximum likelihood. For one naive CD8 sample, the pipeline and MIGEC produced similar UMI counts, unique TCR numbers and clonal distributions. Repertoires were searched for around 7,000 CMV-associated CDR3 sequences compiled from VDJdb and a published dataset. In TCRdb, the public reads were trimmed at Q25 with fastp and aligned with MiXCR, with productive beta chains retained. Each CDR3 protein gets just one entry, which takes the most common genes and DNA from the rows behind it. In this record, the V and J calls reflect TCRdb's handling and not the investigators' own analysis. The sample table shows about 21,000 distinct CDR3 sequences, and approximately 9.9% are seen once. The top ten constitute around 18% of the sample.

The junction carries 13 bases between V and J, which are trimmed by 0 bases and 8 bases respectively. The CDR3 spans 14 residues, from the cysteine through the phenylalanine. Only the CDR3 DNA is retained, 42 bases long and in frame from the first base. The germline V gene (reference sequence) provides CDR1 LNHNV and CDR2 YYDKDF. The chain uses TRBV15 and TRBJ1-2; the D region possibly corresponds to TRBD1 (5 bases align). This receptor was identified in a human donor in good health. Sequenced: central memory CD8+ T cells from blood. Sample cell subset or site, as interpreted from the label and publication: central memory, CD45RA- CD27+. The CDR3 here reads CATSRDGGRPGYTF. DNA sequence: TGTGCCACCAGCAGAGACGGGGGACGGCCGGGCTACACCTTC. With all but the CDR3 taken from the reference TRBV15 and TRBJ1-2 genes, the full variable domain is: DAMVIQNPRYQVTQFGKPVTLSCSQTLNHNVMYWYQQKSSQAPKLLFHYYDKDFNNEADTPDNFQSRRPNTSFCFLDIRSPGLGDTAMYLCATSRDGGRPGYTFGSGTRLTVV.